Presented here are 2 T cell receptor beta chains from one specimen sequenced in a study of blood T cell repertoires in COVID-19. The protocol was immunoSEQ multiplex PCR, while the TCRdb copy is restricted to in-frame clones and leaves out a portion. The sample comprises about 60,000 clones, around 88% of which are singletons, and approximately 17% rests with the top ten. The sample was peripheral blood. The receptor set was obtained from an elderly woman with active COVID-19.

This clone was counted only a few times. The V call is TRBV5-1, the J call TRBJ2-3; 9 bases agree with TRBD2. Germline V gene lookup returns CDR1 SGHRS and CDR2 YFSETQ. CDR3 length: 16 residues. V lost 1 base to trimming and J lost 5 bases; unmatched junction nucleotides: 8. The CDR3: CASSLYGGGAVDTQYF. The DNA of the CDR3 is TGCGCCAGCAGCTTGTACGGCGGGGGGGCCGTAGATACGCAGTATTTT.

V gene TRBV6-2 or TRBV6-3 combines with J gene TRBJ1-5; D not resolved. V lost 6 bases and J lost 0, with 9 bases in between. CDR3 size: 14 residues. The germline CDR1 and CDR2 sequences are MNHEY and SVGEGT. For the CDR3, the DNA is TGTGCCAGCAGCCCAACAGATAGCAATCAGCCCCAGCATTTT. Translated, it gives CASSPTDSNQPQHF.